These 7 T cell receptor beta chains were all obtained from the same sample, sequenced in a study of tumor-infiltrating lymphocytes in primary liver carcinoma. Using a constant-region primer together with ProtoScript II reverse transcriptase, TCR beta cDNA was made from around 0.55 ug of total RNA. A slightly modified ARM-PCR protocol with three nested multiplex PCR rounds produced these TCR beta libraries. A C-beta reverse primer was combined with TRBV1-TRBV30 forward primers in the first two PCR rounds, and each round had around 11 cycles. TCRdb recomputed calls from the multiplex PCR reads with MiXCR, one row per CDR3 protein. The sample carries roughly 330,000 distinct CDR3 sequences, 65% recorded once. RNA was extracted from whole blood without cell sorting, alongside germline DNA. Input material: peripheral blood. The receptors shown here come from a man aged 35-49 years with primary liver carcinoma and hepatitis B virus infection.

Concerning this clonotype itself: This may be a read error: a much more frequent sequence differs by one nucleotide. The chain joins TRBV6-1 to TRBJ2-7; D perhaps matches TRBD2 (6 bases). Per germline, CDR1 MNHNS and CDR2 SASEGT. The CDR3 totals 14 residues. The ends were cut back, 6 bases at V and 2 bases at J, with 14 bases in the middle. CDR3 residues: CASSTKRVPYEQYF. CDR3 DNA: TGTGCCAGCAGCACCAAGCGGGTGCCCTACGAGCAGTACTTC.

The chain uses TRBV10-3 and TRBJ2-2; TRBD2 matches at 7 bases. From germline, CDR1 is ENHRY and CDR2 SYGVKD. Trimming cost V 10 bases and J 7 bases; bases outside gene matches: 15. The length of the CDR3 is 15 residues. The CDR3 DNA is TGTGCCACTCAAGGAGGGGACTATCACATCGGGGAGCTGTTTTTT. Amino acid sequence: CATQGGDYHIGELFF.

Concerning this clonotype: The final CDR3 position lacks the conserved phenylalanine or tryptophan, pointing to a likely read error. This chain connects TRBV29-1 to TRBJ2-1, with 12 bases that match TRBD2. Germline V CDR1 and CDR2: SQVTM, ANQGSEA. CDR3 size: 14 residues. Here the CDR3 DNA reads TGCAGCGTTAAACTAGCGGGAGGTTACATTGAGCAGTTCATC. It yields the protein CSVKLAGGYIEQFI.

The chain carries TRBV11-3 and TRBJ2-2, with 7 bases matching TRBD2. The germline V gene encodes CDR1 SGHNT and CDR2 YENEEA. This CDR3 comprises 16 residues. The V gene end was trimmed by 1 base and the J gene end by 8 bases; junction bases not matched to a gene: 10. The CDR3 region has the DNA TGTGCCAGCAGCTTAGGACCAGCGGGACGGACTGGGGAGCTGTTTTTT. This codes for CASSLGPAGRTGELFF. The full variable domain, with the rest looked up from reference TRBV11-3 and TRBJ2-2, is EAGVVQSPRYKIIEKKQPVAFWCNPISGHNTLYWYLQNLGQGPELLIRYENEEAVDDSQLPKDRFSAERLKGVDSTLKIQPAELGDSAVYLCASSLGPAGRTGELFFGEGSRLTVL.

The chain combines TRBV5-5 with TRBJ1-5; no reliable D call. With 7 bases removed from V and 0 bases from J, the gap between germline ends came to 17 bases. From germline, CDR1 is SGHKS and CDR2 YYEKEE (reference sequence). The CDR3 is 16 amino acids. The chain's CDR3 is CASGWVVGNSNQPQHF. The CDR3 DNA reads TGTGCCAGCGGCTGGGTGGTAGGCAATAGCAATCAGCCCCAGCATTTT.

A remark on this clonotype: The junction departs from germline at one end; a sequencing error may be responsible. As DNA, the CDR3 is TGTTCCAGCAGTCGACAGGTTGGCAATCAGCCCCAGCATTTT. Protein product: CSSSRQVGNQPQHF. The chain recombines TRBV28 with TRBJ1-5, with TRBD1 as a possible D gene (6 bases). Germline CDR1 is MDHEN and CDR2 is SYDVKM. The CDR3 totals 14 residues.

Worth noting for this clonotype: The CDR3 does not end in the conserved phenylalanine or tryptophan, so this is likely a read error. The V gene is TRBV11-2, the J gene TRBJ2-1; 10 positions match TRBD2. The CDR3 is made up of 17 amino acids. Germline V CDR1 and CDR2: SGHAT, FQNNGV. Here the CDR3 DNA reads TGTGCCGGCAGCTCCGACGGACTAGCGGCATCATACAATGAGCAGTTCCTC. The encoded protein is CAGSSDGLAASYNEQFL.